This T cell receptor beta chain was retrieved from a study of radiotherapy plus CTLA-4 blockade in lung cancer. Study-wide background: Among enrolled patients, less than 20% responded and 30% to 40% achieved disease control.

Study-level results: Early shifts in blood T cell clones, with interferon-beta, reportedly predicted response best. TCR clones from tumors expanded in blood after radiotherapy plus ipilimumab.

Libraries were prepared by immunoSEQ multiplex PCR; TCRdb keeps only in-frame clonotypes and omits some of them. The sample has about 120,000 clones, nearly 80% seen once. Concerning this clone: No antigen is known for it.

Patients had chemo-refractory metastatic non-small-cell lung cancer and received focal radiation plus CTLA-4 blockade that used ipilimumab. CDR1 SGHAT and CDR2 FQNNGV come from the germline V gene. V was cut by 3 bases and J by 3 bases, with 7 bases left in between. There are 13 residues in the CDR3. Material: peripheral blood, obtained from a patient treated with radiotherapy plus ipilimumab. This receptor was taken from a human donor with non-small cell lung cancer who had a partial response to radiotherapy plus ipilimumab. The gene calls are TRBV11-2 and TRBJ2-3; maybe TRBD2 (6 bases). The CDR3 sequence: CASSFGGTDTQYF. DNA of the CDR3: TGTGCCAGCAGCTTCGGAGGGACAGATACGCAGTATTTT.